The 21 T cell receptor beta chains below were found in one sample sequenced in a study of a mutant IDH1 vaccine in newly diagnosed glioma. These TCRs' antigens remain unknown. Libraries were prepared by immunoSEQ multiplex PCR; TCRdb keeps only in-frame clonotypes and omits some of them. The sample lists around 120,000 clones, about four fifths seen once, with 5.5% in the top ten. The time point was: week 11, during vaccination. Each dose delivered 300 ug of mutant IDH1 20-mer peptide subcutaneously with imiquimod. The sequences come from PBMCs, collected from a glioma patient whose treatment included an IDH1 peptide vaccine. The origin of the receptors is a man in his forties with glioma.

This clone was detected a few times. This chain links TRBV16 with TRBJ2-1, with D unresolved. V was pared by 3 bases and J by 0 bases, with 9 bases between. This CDR3 comprises 15 residues. From germline, CDR1 is KGHSY and CDR2 FQNENV. The CDR3 protein is CASSQGSSSYNEQFF. The CDR3 nucleotides read TGTGCCAGCAGCCAGGGATCCTCCTCCTACAATGAGCAGTTCTTC.

A single count supports this clone. The chain links TRBV11-2 to TRBJ2-3; a weak D match, TRBD1 (6 bases). Trimming took off 3 bases at V and 4 bases at J, with 11 bases between the two ends. Germline V gene sequence: CDR1 SGHAT, CDR2 FQNNGV. The CDR3 is 14 amino acids. The CDR3 sequence is CASSLGRGADTQYF. The CDR3 DNA sequence: TGTGCCAGCAGCTTGGGCAGGGGCGCAGATACGCAGTATTTT.

This clone was counted a few times. This chain joins TRBV6-5 and TRBJ2-3, with TRBD2 matching over 9 bases. This CDR3 spans 15 amino acids. V lost 6 bases to trimming and J lost 4 bases; unmatched junction nucleotides: 8. CDR1 and CDR2 from the germline V gene are MNHEY and SVGAGI. The DNA for the CDR3 is TGTGCCAGCAGCGTGACTAGCGGCGGTTCAGATACGCAGTATTTT. Translating gives CASSVTSGGSDTQYF.

This clone has just one count. CDR3 sequence reads: CASSVQGHTSTDTQYF. In DNA, the CDR3 is TGTGCCAGCAGCGTTCAGGGGCACACTAGCACAGATACGCAGTATTTT. The V and J genes are TRBV5-5 and TRBJ2-3, with D possibly matching TRBD1 (6 bases). The V end was cut by 4 bases, the J end by 0 bases, with 15 bases between. The CDR3 consists of 16 residues. Germline CDR1 is SGHKS and CDR2 is YYEKEE (reference sequence).

This sequence joins TRBV18 and TRBJ2-2; D might be TRBD1 (6 bases). CDR3 length: 14 residues. Looked up from germline, CDR1 is KGHSH and CDR2 is LQKENI. V was cut by 3 bases and J by 4 bases, with 9 bases left in between. The CDR3 protein is CASSPDSGTGELFF. The CDR3 DNA follows: TGTGCCAGCTCACCGGACAGCGGCACCGGGGAGCTGTTTTTT.

The chain employs TRBV7-2 and TRBJ1-3, with D possibly TRBD1 on 5 matching bases. The length of the CDR3 is 15 residues. Germline CDR1 is SGHTA and CDR2 is FQGNSA. Between the trimmed V and J ends, which lost 4 bases and 3 bases, there was a span of 13 bases. The CDR3, as DNA: TGTGCCAGCAGCTCAGAGGGGCCGGTTGGAAACACCATATATTTT. Translation gives CASSSEGPVGNTIYF.

This clone has only one observation. The chain recombines TRBV11-3 with TRBJ2-1, with a tentative D call TRBD2 (6 bases). CDR3 size: 15 residues. Trimming cost V 4 bases and J 0 bases, with 10 bases left between them. CDR1 and CDR2 (germline): SGHNT, YENEEA. The CDR3 protein is CASSSDGSSYNEQFF. CDR3 sequence (DNA): TGTGCCAGCAGCTCGGACGGGAGCTCCTACAATGAGCAGTTCTTC.

This chain connects TRBV5-1 to TRBJ2-2; tentatively, D is TRBD2 (6 bases). V was cut by 5 bases and J by 6 bases, with 14 bases left in between. The V gene's germline CDR1 is SGHRS and CDR2 YFSETQ. This CDR3 is 14 amino acids long. The CDR3 sequence: CASSLASGPGELFF. In DNA, the CDR3 is TGCGCCAGCAGTCTAGCGAGTGGCCCCGGGGAGCTGTTTTTT.

V and J are TRBV5-1 and TRBJ2-7; D is unclear. Germline CDR1 is SGHRS and CDR2 is YFSETQ. V was trimmed by 0 bases and J by 4 bases, leaving 11 bases between them. The CDR3 totals 14 residues. The CDR3 nucleotides are TGCGCCAGCAGCTTGGCCCTCGGCCCGTACGAGCAGTACTTC. Its protein is CASSLALGPYEQYF.

This chain connects TRBV27 to TRBJ1-6; D call uncertain. CDR3 size: 18 residues. Germline CDR1 reads MNHEY; CDR2 reads SMNVEV (reference sequence). The germline V and J ends were trimmed by 1 base and 0 bases, with 13 bases remaining between them. The CDR3 sequence is CASSLLWGLSSYNSPLHF. The CDR3 DNA reads TGTGCCAGCAGTTTATTATGGGGTTTGAGCTCCTATAATTCACCCCTCCACTTT.

About this clone itself: Mismatch with germline at one junction end may stem from a read error. The V call is TRBV7-7, the J call TRBJ2-1, with 10 nucleotides matching TRBD2. The CDR3 spans 15 residues. Germline assignment: CDR1 SSHAT and CDR2 FNYEAQ (reference sequence). CDR3 DNA sequence: TGTGCTAGCAGCCAATCTAGCGGGAGAGTAGGGGAGCAGTTCTTC. This codes for CASSQSSGRVGEQFF.

The chain carries TRBV9 and TRBJ1-1, with TRBD1 identical over 11 bases. The CDR3 runs to 15 residues. The V segment lost 0 bases and the J segment 11 bases; nucleotides outside the gene matches: 9. Per the germline V gene, CDR1 is SGDLS and CDR2 is YYNGEE. CDR3 nucleotides: TGTGCCAGCAGCGTAGGGGGACAGGGGGTCGGTTTGGCTTTCTTT. This gives the protein CASSVGGQGVGLAFF.

This clone has a count of ten or more. The rearrangement joins TRBV28 to TRBJ1-1, with D perhaps TRBD1 (5 bases). This CDR3 region has 12 residues. Trimming left V 7 bases short and J 0 bases short, with 6 bases between. Germline CDR1 MDHEN, CDR2 SYDVKM. CDR3 DNA sequence: TGTGCCAGCAAGGGGTTGAACACTGAAGCTTTCTTT. Amino acid sequence: CASKGLNTEAFF.

The chain joins TRBV19 to TRBJ1-1; TRBD1 matches at 7 bases. Looked up from germline, CDR1 is LNHDA and CDR2 is SQIVND (reference sequence). V was clipped by 1 base and J by 1 base; unmatched bases: 3. CDR3 length equals 15 residues. CDR3 sequence reads: CASSIVGGSNTEAFF. The CDR3 coding sequence is TGTGCCAGTAGTATAGTAGGGGGCTCGAACACTGAAGCTTTCTTT.

This chain links TRBV7-3 with TRBJ2-7; 7 bases are a match to TRBD2. This CDR3 has 15 amino acids. The germline V gene has CDR1 SGHTA and CDR2 FQGTGA. The V segment lost 0 bases and the J segment 2 bases; nucleotides outside the gene matches: 4. CDR3 sequence reads: CASSLTSGPPYEQYF. In nucleotides, the CDR3 is TGTGCCAGCAGCTTAACTAGCGGGCCTCCCTACGAGCAGTACTTC.

This clone is medium-sized in the sample. J is TRBJ1-5 and V is TRBV6-5, with D unresolved. CDR1 MNHEY and CDR2 SVGAGI come from the germline V gene. V was shortened by 8 bases and J by 4 bases, with 12 bases between the two germline ends. This CDR3 region has 13 residues. Here the CDR3 DNA reads TGTGCCAGCTCAAAGGCCGAGAATCAGCCCCAGCATTTT. Protein sequence: CASSKAENQPQHF.

The gene calls are TRBV19 and TRBJ2-7; D gene uncertain. The CDR3 runs to 12 residues. Germline lookup yields CDR1 LNHDA and CDR2 SQIVND (reference sequence). V lost 1 base to trimming and J lost 6 bases, with 7 bases between them. The CDR3 coding sequence is TGTGCCAGTAGTATAGTTTCCGGCGAGCAGTACTTC. Protein product: CASSIVSGEQYF.

The chain combines TRBV7-9 with TRBJ2-7; D is uncertain. V lost 0 bases, J lost 0 bases, and 15 bases lay in between. The CDR3 has 17 amino acids. CDR1 and CDR2 from the germline V gene are SEHNR and FQNEAQ (reference sequence). The CDR3 DNA follows: TGTGCCAGCAGCTTAGCGCCCCGGACGGATAGCTCCTACGAGCAGTACTTC. The encoded protein is CASSLAPRTDSSYEQYF.

The chain carries TRBV19 and TRBJ2-7; D may match TRBD1 or TRBD2 (5 bases each). The CDR3 is 14 residues long. Germline V lookup: CDR1 LNHDA, CDR2 SQIVND (reference sequence). With 2 bases removed from V and 2 bases from J, the gap between germline ends came to 10 bases. Here the CDR3 DNA reads TGTGCCAGTAGTATACAGGGACCTCCCTACGAGCAGTACTTC. Encoded protein: CASSIQGPPYEQYF.

The CDR3 DNA follows: TGTGCCAGCAGCCAAGGTAGAGAGCAGTACTTC. Its translation is CASSQGREQYF. The V gene is TRBV14, the J gene TRBJ2-7, with D unresolved. From germline, CDR1 is SGHDN and CDR2 FVKESK. This CDR3 has 11 amino acids. V was cut by 1 base and J by 7 bases, with 5 bases left in between.

The genes are TRBV2 and TRBJ1-2; D is ambiguous. Germline CDR1 is SNHLY and CDR2 is FYNNEI. The CDR3 sequence is 14 residues long. The V gene lost 6 bases and the J gene lost 4 bases, with 15 bases spanning the gap. CDR3 DNA: TGTGCCAGCAGAGCCTCGACTCCTTTCTATGGCTACACCTTC. It encodes CASRASTPFYGYTF.